These 32 T cell receptor beta chains came from one sample sequenced in a study of blood T cells in healthy people across ages. A sample-barcoded 5' primer and a J-beta primer mix were used in a second PCR of about 6 to 11 cycles. TCRdb re-analysed the 5' RACE reads in MiXCR, keeping a single row per CDR3 protein. The table records about 640,000 distinct CDR3 sequences, around 31% of them present only once. The sequencing sample was made of blood. The origin of the receptors is an elderly woman in good health.

This clonotype turned up a few times. An end of the junction differs from the germline gene, which may be a read error. The genes are TRBV28 and TRBJ1-2; 7 positions match TRBD1. This CDR3 contains 14 residues. CDR1 MDHEN and CDR2 SYDVKM come from the germline V gene. The CDR3 loop is CASSFVVGQRGCTF. The CDR3 region has the DNA TGTGCCAGCAGTTTTGTAGTGGGACAGCGGGGCTGCACCTTC.

Details on this clonotype: A much bigger clone sits one base away, suggesting this may be a read error. This chain uses TRBV7-2 with TRBJ2-5; possibly TRBD2 for D (6 bases). CDR3 size: 15 residues. V gave up 6 bases and J gave up 5 bases, with 19 bases separating them. Looked up from germline, CDR1 is SGHTA and CDR2 is FQGNSA. The CDR3 DNA follows: TGTGCCAGCAGGAGAAGACTAGTGGGGGTTGAGACCCAGTACTTC. It is translated as CASRRRLVGVETQYF.

This clonotype was counted a few times. The chain employs TRBV13 and TRBJ1-3; 7 nucleotides line up with TRBD1. CDR1 is PRHDT and CDR2 is FYEKMQ in the germline V gene (reference sequence). The CDR3 consists of 17 residues. After removal of 5 bases from V and 1 base from J, the junction contained 11 bases not matched to a gene. The CDR3 coding sequence is TGTGCCAGCAGCGCCCGACAGGGACGATATTCTGGAAACACCATATATTTT. Its protein product is CASSARQGRYSGNTIYF.

The sample holds a few counts of this clonotype. The J gene is TRBJ2-7, the V gene TRBV6-5; D may be TRBD1 or TRBD2 (5 bases each). The CDR3 length is 15 residues. Germline CDR1 MNHEY, CDR2 SVGAGI. V was clipped by 6 bases and J by 0 bases, with 15 bases between them. The CDR3 bases are TGTGCCAGCAGCGTCGGGACGCCACCCTCCTACGAGCAGTACTTC. Amino acid sequence: CASSVGTPPSYEQYF.

This clonotype was observed many times. The chain has TRBV28 and TRBJ1-2; 8 positions match TRBD1. The CDR3 contains 13 residues. CDR1 is MDHEN and CDR2 is SYDVKM in the germline V gene. The J segment lost 8 bases and the V segment lost 6 bases, leaving 8 bases of the junction unmatched. The CDR3 loop is CASRFTGGDGYTF. DNA of the CDR3: TGTGCCAGCAGATTCACAGGGGGGGACGGCTACACCTTC.

This sequence joins TRBV7-2 and TRBJ2-3; TRBD2 aligns across 8 bases. CDR3 size: 13 residues. Germline V gene data show CDR1 as SGHTA and CDR2 as FQGNSA. V lost 0 bases, J lost 11 bases, and 4 bases stayed unmatched. CDR3 residues: CASSLALAGLQYF. CDR3 bases: TGTGCCAGCAGCTTAGCTTTAGCGGGGTTGCAGTATTTT.

V and J are TRBV7-8 and TRBJ1-2; 7 bases agree with TRBD1. Per germline, CDR1 SGHVS and CDR2 FQNEAQ. There are 13 residues in the CDR3. With V trimmed by 5 bases and J by 4 bases, 4 bases remained unmatched. CDR3 in amino acids: CASSIRDSYGYTF. Written as DNA, the CDR3 is TGTGCCAGCAGCATCCGGGACAGCTATGGCTACACCTTC.

With respect to this clonotype: This may be a read error: a much more frequent sequence differs by one nucleotide. V gene TRBV6-1 combines with J gene TRBJ2-1; 8 positions agree with TRBD1. Germline CDR1 is MNHNS and CDR2 is SASEGT. V gave up 4 bases and J gave up 8 bases; unmatched junction bases: 4. This CDR3 region has 13 residues. The chain's CDR3 is CASSVGTGDEQFF. In DNA form, the CDR3 reads TGTGCCAGCAGTGTCGGGACAGGAGATGAGCAGTTCTTC.

This clonotype was recorded many times. This sequence joins TRBV9 and TRBJ2-1; no clear D. The CDR3 loop spans 15 amino acids. Trimming left V 4 bases short and J 0 bases short, with 11 bases between. The germline gives CDR1 SGDLS, CDR2 YYNGEE. Written as DNA, the CDR3 is TGTGCCAGCAGCCCGAGCAGCGTCTCCTACAATGAGCAGTTCTTC. This codes for CASSPSSVSYNEQFF. Looking up the rest from reference TRBV9 and TRBJ2-1 gives the full variable domain: DSGVTQTPKHLITATGQRVTLRCSPRSGDLSVYWYQQSLDQGLQFLIQYYNGEERAKGNILERFSAQQFPDLHSELNLSSLELGDSALYFCASSPSSVSYNEQFFGPGTRLTVL.

In the case of this clonotype: A much larger clone lies a single base off, so this may be a read error. The V call is TRBV4-3, the J call TRBJ2-3; a possible D gene is TRBD2 (6 bases). The V and J ends lost 11 bases and 0 bases respectively, with 15 bases between them. The germline CDR1 and CDR2 sequences are LGHNA and YSLEER. The CDR3 consists of 14 residues. The CDR3 DNA reads as TGCGCCGGCTCGGAGGGCACGAGCACAGATACGCAGTATTTT. Its protein product is CAGSEGTSTDTQYF.

This clonotype was counted at least ten times. This chain links TRBV5-1 with TRBJ2-1, with TRBD2 matching 10 bases. Germline CDR1 is SGHRS and CDR2 is YFSETQ. This CDR3 region has 15 residues. Germline trimming cut 2 bases from V and 5 bases from J; bases unmatched to any gene: 4. The CDR3 loop reads CASSFGLAVDNEQFF. As DNA, the CDR3 is TGCGCCAGCAGCTTTGGACTAGCGGTCGACAATGAGCAGTTCTTC.

This clonotype was counted ten times or more. The rearrangement joins TRBV7-2 to TRBJ2-7; a possible D gene is TRBD2 (6 bases). V was shortened by 5 bases and J by 7 bases, with 24 bases between the two germline ends. The CDR3 runs to 16 residues. The germline CDR1 and CDR2 sequences are SGHTA and FQGNSA. The DNA for the CDR3 is TGTGCCAGCAGCAAATGGAGGGGCAGGACCCTTGAGGAGCAGTACTTC. Translating it yields CASSKWRGRTLEEQYF.

There are many counts of this clonotype. The rearrangement joins TRBV5-6 to TRBJ1-2, with 9 bases lining up with TRBD1. The CDR3 has 14 amino acids. Looked up from germline, CDR1 is SGHDT and CDR2 is YYEEEE. The J segment lost 4 bases and the V segment lost 6 bases, leaving 7 bases of the junction unmatched. CDR3 region: CASIGTGSLYGYTF. The CDR3 nucleotides read TGTGCCAGCATCGGGACAGGGAGTCTCTATGGCTACACCTTC.

This clonotype came up a few times. The V call is TRBV10-3, the J call TRBJ1-1; TRBD1 matches 7 bases. This CDR3 has 17 residues. Looked up from germline, CDR1 is ENHRY and CDR2 is SYGVKD. The junction had 12 bases not matched to a gene; V was cut back by 5 bases and J by 0 bases. CDR3 sequence: CAISRPTGQRMNTEAFF. The CDR3 coding sequence is TGTGCCATCAGTCGGCCTACGGGACAGAGAATGAACACTGAAGCTTTCTTT.

This clonotype was counted at least ten times. The chain joins TRBV9 to TRBJ2-7, with D possibly matching TRBD2 (7 bases). The CDR3 totals 14 residues. V lost 4 bases and J 5 bases, leaving 16 bases between the germline ends. Germline V gene data show CDR1 as SGDLS and CDR2 as YYNGEE. As DNA, the CDR3 is TGTGCCAGCAGCCCCGTGGGGGGGGGGCACGAGCAGTACTTC. Translated: CASSPVGGGHEQYF.

The chain uses TRBV9 and TRBJ1-1; D is ambiguous. With 3 bases removed from V and 1 base from J, the gap between germline ends came to 13 bases. The germline gives CDR1 SGDLS, CDR2 YYNGEE. This CDR3 has 15 amino acids. The CDR3 DNA reads TGTGCCAGCAGCGCCGCCCCCCCCGAGAACACTGAAGCTTTCTTT. Its translation: CASSAAPPENTEAFF. Based on the CDR3 plus reference TRBV9 and TRBJ1-1, the full variable domain is DSGVTQTPKHLITATGQRVTLRCSPRSGDLSVYWYQQSLDQGLQFLIQYYNGEERAKGNILERFSAQQFPDLHSELNLSSLELGDSALYFCASSAAPPENTEAFFGQGTRLTVV.

The table lists this clonotype with many counts. The rearrangement joins TRBV28 to TRBJ2-1; the match to TRBD1 covers 8 bases. Germline-derived CDR1 and CDR2 are MDHEN and SYDVKM. J was trimmed by 9 bases and V by 8 bases; bases with no gene match: 15. This CDR3 region has 15 residues. CDR3 residues: CASHPYGGQGSEQFF. The DNA of the CDR3 is TGTGCCAGCCATCCTTATGGCGGACAGGGAAGTGAGCAGTTCTTC.

The chain is built from TRBV5-1 and TRBJ1-1; 8 bases map to TRBD1. Per germline, CDR1 SGHRS and CDR2 YFSETQ. The CDR3 runs to 17 residues. The V gene end was trimmed by 1 base and the J gene end by 2 bases; junction bases not matched to a gene: 10. DNA for the CDR3: TGCGCCAGCAGCTTGTTTTCGGGACAGGTTTCCAACACTGAAGCTTTCTTT. This codes for CASSLFSGQVSNTEAFF.

This clonotype was counted ten times or more. This rearrangement joins TRBV20-1 to TRBJ2-3; TRBD2 matches 9 bases. CDR1 DFQATT and CDR2 SNEGSKA come from the germline V gene (reference sequence). After removal of 5 bases from V and 2 bases from J, the junction contained 5 bases not matched to a gene. This CDR3 has 14 amino acids. The CDR3 spells CSAPGLAYTDTQYF. The CDR3, as DNA: TGCAGTGCTCCGGGACTAGCTTACACAGATACGCAGTATTTT.

This clonotype came up many times. This chain connects TRBV15 to TRBJ2-3, with TRBD1 identical over 7 bases. The germline V gene has CDR1 LNHNV and CDR2 YYDKDF (reference sequence). Unmatched junction bases numbered 10, after V lost 3 bases and J lost 1 base. There are 17 residues in the CDR3. The CDR3 DNA reads TGTGCCACCAGCAGGAGTTGGGACAGTAGCGGCACAGATACGCAGTATTTT. Amino acid sequence: CATSRSWDSSGTDTQYF.

This clonotype was seen many times. The chain uses TRBV6-5 and TRBJ1-5; tentatively, D is TRBD1 (5 bases). The CDR3 length is 13 residues. CDR1 and CDR2 from the germline V gene are MNHEY and SVGAGI. The V end lost 5 bases, the J end lost 5 bases, and 10 bases lay between the germline ends. CDR3 nucleotides: TGTGCCAGCAGTAGGGGTAGGGATCAGCCCCAGCATTTT. Amino acids: CASSRGRDQPQHF.

The table lists this clonotype with many counts. The J gene is TRBJ2-3, the V gene TRBV7-9; unclear D gene. The length of the CDR3 is 12 residues. V shed 1 base and J shed 5 bases, with 4 bases lying between them. Germline V gives CDR1 SEHNR, CDR2 FQNEAQ (reference sequence). The DNA for the CDR3 is TGTGCCAGCAGCTTAGTGGTAGATACGCAGTATTTT. Its translation: CASSLVVDTQYF.

The sample holds a few counts of this clonotype. The V call is TRBV28, the J call TRBJ2-5, with 8 bases fitting TRBD2. CDR1 and CDR2 (germline): MDHEN, SYDVKM. V dropped 8 bases and J dropped 11; count of bases not matched to a gene: 16. The CDR3 totals 14 residues. In DNA form, the CDR3 reads TGTGCCAGCTTAATAGCGGGGCCTTACAATGAGCAGTACTTC. It codes for CASLIAGPYNEQYF.

This clonotype was detected many times. A much larger clone sits a single nucleotide away, making a read error possible. CDR3 in DNA: TGTGCCAGCAGCCCGCGTAGAGCCGCAACTAATGAAAAACGGTTTTTT. Amino acid sequence: CASSPRRAATNEKRFF. The V call is TRBV7-8, the J call TRBJ1-4; no reliable D call. The CDR3 length is 16 residues. The germline V gene has CDR1 SGHVS and CDR2 FQNEAQ.

The chain combines TRBV6-5 with TRBJ1-1; D possibly corresponds to TRBD1 (6 bases). The CDR3 runs 15 residues. The germline CDR1 and CDR2 sequences are MNHEY and SVGAGI. V lost 6 bases and J lost 4, with 18 bases in between. The CDR3 loop is CASRVRPGDGTEAFF. In DNA form, the CDR3 reads TGTGCCAGCAGGGTCCGACCAGGGGACGGCACTGAAGCTTTCTTT.

The table lists this clonotype with many counts. The genes are TRBV5-1 and TRBJ1-1, with D possibly TRBD1 on 5 matching bases. The V and J ends lost 3 bases and 1 base respectively, with 13 bases between them. The CDR3 covers 15 residues. Germline V CDR1 and CDR2: SGHRS, YFSETQ. The CDR3 coding sequence is TGCGCCAGCAGCTGGACGACAGCAACGAACACTGAAGCTTTCTTT. Amino acid sequence: CASSWTTATNTEAFF. The whole variable domain, filled in from reference TRBV5-1 and TRBJ1-1, reads KAGVTQTPRYLIKTRGQQVTLSCSPISGHRSVSWYQQTPGQGLQFLFEYFSETQRNKGNFPGRFSGRQFSNSRSEMNVSTLELGDSALYLCASSWTTATNTEAFFGQGTRLTVV.

About this clonotype itself: A read error is possible here, since a much larger clone lies one base away. The CDR3 loop is CTSSLRPQETQYF. Here the CDR3 DNA reads TGTACCAGCAGCTTACGTCCACAGGAGACCCAGTACTTC. The chain carries TRBV7-7 and TRBJ2-5; D unclear. This CDR3 spans 13 amino acids. Germline lookup yields CDR1 SSHAT and CDR2 FNYEAQ (reference sequence).

The chain carries TRBV4-1 and TRBJ1-2; no reliable D call. CDR3 size: 15 residues. V was trimmed by 1 base and J by 8 bases, leaving 17 bases between them. Germline V gives CDR1 MGHRA, CDR2 YSYEKL. The CDR3 loop reads CASSQVPTEVWGYTF. For the CDR3, the DNA is TGCGCCAGCAGCCAAGTACCGACGGAGGTTTGGGGCTACACCTTC.

The chain combines TRBV14 with TRBJ1-1, with D tentatively TRBD1 (6 bases). The CDR3 contains 16 residues. In germline, CDR1 is SGHDN, CDR2 FVKESK. With 0 bases removed from V and 5 bases from J, the gap between germline ends came to 16 bases. The CDR3 nucleotides are TGTGCCAGCAGCCAAGATGGCTCAGGGGAGGTGACTGAAGCTTTCTTT. Residues: CASSQDGSGEVTEAFF.

A word on this clonotype: This may come from a read error, since a much larger clone is one base off. The chain links TRBV5-1 to TRBJ2-7; TRBD2 agrees at 10 bases. The V and J ends lost 4 bases and 2 bases, in that order; junction bases with no gene match: 3. The CDR3 loop spans 14 amino acids. Germline V gene lookup returns CDR1 SGHRS and CDR2 YFSETQ. CDR3 protein: CASSRTSGTYEQYF. The CDR3 coding sequence is TGCGCCAGCAGCCGGACTAGCGGTACCTACGAGCAGTACTTC. Full variable domain (outside the CDR3, taken from reference TRBV5-1 and TRBJ2-7): KAGVTQTPRYLIKTRGQQVTLSCSPISGHRSVSWYQQTPGQGLQFLFEYFSETQRNKGNFPGRFSGRQFSNSRSEMNVSTLELGDSALYLCASSRTSGTYEQYFGPGTRLTVT.

There are a few counts of this clonotype. The chain is built from TRBV15 and TRBJ1-5, with D tentatively TRBD1 (5 bases). CDR1 LNHNV and CDR2 YYDKDF come from the germline V gene (reference sequence). Trimming removed 0 bases from V and 7 bases from J, with 16 bases in between. The CDR3 runs 16 residues. The CDR3 sequence: CATSRDQEGAGQPQHF. The CDR3 DNA is TGTGCCACCAGCAGAGATCAGGAAGGGGCGGGACAGCCCCAGCATTTT.

This clonotype was seen at least ten times. V usage is TRBV20-1 and J usage is TRBJ2-5; D remains unclear. This CDR3 has 13 residues. The V gene's germline CDR1 is DFQATT and CDR2 SNEGSKA (reference sequence). V lost 3 bases and J lost 1, with 9 bases in between. CDR3 loop: CSASYPGQETQYF. In DNA form, the CDR3 reads TGCAGTGCTAGTTACCCGGGCCAAGAGACCCAGTACTTC.